The 27 T cell receptor beta chains below all came from one sample that was sequenced in a study of human T cells and chemical hapten exposure. Documented time point: pre-sensitization, week 0. The treatment is: therapeutic diphenylcyclopropenone sensitization with weekly scalp DPC. One entry per CDR3 protein, called by TCRdb with MiXCR from the RACE reads. The data show approximately 370,000 distinct CDR3 sequences, with around 5.5% seen just once and around 8% held by the top ten. The input for sequencing was whole blood, taken in connection with sensitization to the hapten diphenylcyclopropenone (DPC). The receptor set was obtained from a woman under 30 with alopecia areata. Some clones in this sample may be carry-over from other donors' samples.

This clonotype was seen at least ten times. This chain uses TRBV3-1 with TRBJ2-3; 8 bases match TRBD2. This CDR3 contains 18 residues. The germline V gene encodes CDR1 LGHDT and CDR2 YNNKEL (reference sequence). J was trimmed by 5 bases and V by 2 bases; bases with no gene match: 15. The chain's CDR3 is CASSQSRGRSGGKDTQYF. As DNA, the CDR3 is TGTGCCAGCAGCCAATCGCGCGGGAGAAGCGGGGGAAAAGATACGCAGTATTTT.

As to this clonotype: A much larger clonotype is one base distant, so this may be a read error. The chain is built from TRBV19 and TRBJ2-5, with D unresolved. The CDR3 sequence is 12 residues long. Germline V CDR1 and CDR2: LNHDA, SQIVND (reference sequence). The CDR3 DNA sequence: TGTGCCAGTAGTAAGCTCCAAGAGACCCTGTACTTC. This codes for CASSKLQETLYF.

With respect to this clonotype: It may be a read error: a sequence one base away is much more abundant. The chain has TRBV6-2 or TRBV6-3 and TRBJ1-1; no clear D gene. CDR1 and CDR2 (germline): MNHEY, SVGEGT. The CDR3 is made up of 9 amino acids. CDR3 DNA: TGTGCCAGCGGTAGGGAAGCTTCCTTT. Its translation: CASGREASF.

There are many counts of this clonotype. This chain's CDR3 is CASRDSGTANEKLFF. The CDR3, as DNA: TGCGCCAGCAGGGACTCCGGGACAGCGAATGAAAAACTGTTTTTT. J is TRBJ1-4 and V is TRBV10-2, with 7 bases matching TRBD1. The CDR3 contains 15 residues. V was clipped by 6 bases and J by 5 bases; unmatched bases: 9. Germline V gene data show CDR1 as WSHSY and CDR2 as SAAADI.

The chain combines TRBV3-1 with TRBJ1-1; D might be TRBD1 (5 bases). The CDR3 loop spans 14 amino acids. Germline CDR1 is LGHDT and CDR2 is YNNKEL (reference sequence). V was clipped by 0 bases and J by 6 bases, with 11 bases between them. This CDR3 reads CASSQDAGYAEAFF. CDR3 coding DNA: TGTGCCAGCAGCCAAGATGCAGGGTACGCTGAAGCTTTCTTT.

This clonotype was seen many times. V and J are TRBV20-1 and TRBJ2-3; D not resolved. The CDR3 sequence is 16 residues long. Trimming cost V 1 base and J 2 bases, with 16 bases left between them. Per the germline V gene, CDR1 is DFQATT and CDR2 is SNEGSKA (reference sequence). This CDR3 is CSARGAPVLHTDTQYF. DNA of the CDR3: TGCAGTGCTAGAGGGGCGCCCGTACTACACACAGATACGCAGTATTTT.

This sequence joins TRBV7-9 and TRBJ1-5, with TRBD1 as a possible D gene (5 bases). This CDR3 is built from 17 residues. From germline, CDR1 is SEHNR and CDR2 FQNEAQ (reference sequence). Trimming cost V 0 bases and J 1 base, with 13 bases left between them. CDR3 in DNA: TGTGCCAGCAGCTTAGCTGAGTCAGGGTCGAGCAATCAGCCCCAGCATTTT. It is translated as CASSLAESGSSNQPQHF.

This clonotype was observed a handful of times. This chain links TRBV7-2 with TRBJ1-1; D is uncertain. The germline V and J ends were trimmed by 4 bases and 5 bases, with 20 bases remaining between them. The CDR3 extends over 16 amino acids. Germline CDR1 is SGHTA and CDR2 is FQGNSA. The CDR3 DNA reads TGTGCCAGCAGCTCCGGATTTGGCCCTTGGATAACTGAAGCTTTCTTT. The encoded protein is CASSSGFGPWITEAFF.

This clonotype was counted many times. The chain carries TRBV4-2 and TRBJ2-3; 13 bases map to TRBD2. CDR1 LGHNA and CDR2 YNFKEQ come from the germline V gene. The V and J ends lost 4 bases and 5 bases, in that order; junction bases with no gene match: 6. The CDR3 is made up of 16 amino acids. Here the CDR3 reads CASSPRTSGGIDTQYF. The CDR3 DNA sequence: TGTGCCAGCAGCCCACGGACTAGCGGGGGAATAGATACGCAGTATTTT.

This clonotype has at least ten counts. V usage is TRBV29-1 and J usage is TRBJ1-1; unclear D gene. CDR3 length: 12 residues. Per germline, CDR1 SQVTM and CDR2 ANQGSEA. V lost 4 bases, J lost 1 base, and 7 bases lay in between. The CDR3, as DNA: TGCAGCGTTGGCGGGAGGAACACTGAAGCTTTCTTT. This translates into CSVGGRNTEAFF.

This clonotype has just a few counts. J is TRBJ1-3 and V is TRBV6-5; TRBD1 might be the D (6 bases). The V gene's germline CDR1 is MNHEY and CDR2 SVGAGI. The V end was cut by 0 bases, the J end by 1 base, with 19 bases between. The CDR3 extends over 19 amino acids. The CDR3 DNA reads TGTGCCAGCAGTTACTCGATCAGGGGCGGACAGCTATCTGGAAACACCATATATTTT. It encodes CASSYSIRGGQLSGNTIYF.

This clonotype was counted ten times or more. V usage is TRBV6-1 and J usage is TRBJ1-1; D unresolved. Germline CDR1 MNHNS, CDR2 SASEGT. The V and J ends lost 3 bases and 1 base respectively, with 6 bases between them. The CDR3 contains 13 residues. CDR3 DNA sequence: TGTGCCAGCAGTGACGGCGGGAACACTGAAGCTTTCTTT. It codes for CASSDGGNTEAFF.

In this sample, this clonotype turned up many times. The chain carries TRBV12-3 or TRBV12-4 and TRBJ1-1; D remains unclear. CDR3 length: 12 amino acids. The V and J ends lost 5 bases and 4 bases respectively, with 8 bases between them. The chain's CDR3 is CASSVLGTEAFF. CDR3 nucleotides: TGTGCCAGCAGTGTTTTGGGCACTGAAGCTTTCTTT.

This clonotype was detected many times. This chain uses TRBV12-3 or TRBV12-4 with TRBJ1-1; 9 nucleotides match TRBD1. Unmatched junction bases numbered 9, after V lost 5 bases and J lost 5 bases. The CDR3 covers 15 residues. Here the CDR3 DNA reads TGTGCCAGCAGTCGAAGTACAGGGGGCGCGACTGAAGCTTTCTTT. Translation gives CASSRSTGGATEAFF.

This rearrangement joins TRBV7-9 to TRBJ1-2, with D uncertain. Germline V gene sequence: CDR1 SEHNR, CDR2 FQNEAQ (reference sequence). CDR3 length: 13 amino acids. Trimming cost V 4 bases and J 1 base, with 7 bases left between them. CDR3 sequence: CASSYADNYGYTF. The CDR3 nucleotides read TGTGCCAGCAGCTACGCTGATAACTATGGCTACACCTTC.

Only a few counts were recorded for this clonotype. The CDR3 reads CASSLYRQDNNSPLHF. Here the CDR3 DNA reads TGTGCCAGCAGTCTATATCGACAGGATAATAATTCACCCCTCCACTTT. The rearrangement uses TRBV28 and TRBJ1-6; possibly TRBD1 for D (6 bases). The CDR3 covers 16 residues. Germline V gives CDR1 MDHEN, CDR2 SYDVKM. Trimming shortened V by 5 bases and J by 5 bases, and 16 bases separated the two germline ends.

This clonotype was seen a handful of times. V is TRBV7-8 and J is TRBJ2-5; perhaps TRBD2 as D (6 bases). V was trimmed by 2 bases and J by 5 bases, leaving 15 bases between them. This CDR3 has 15 amino acids. Germline V gives CDR1 SGHVS, CDR2 FQNEAQ. CDR3 in amino acids: CASSLLSGGLETQYF. The DNA for the CDR3 is TGTGCCAGCAGCTTACTCTCCGGAGGGCTGGAGACCCAGTACTTC.

This clonotype was observed a handful of times. This chain links TRBV5-4 with TRBJ1-6; TRBD1 matches 8 bases. CDR1 and CDR2 from the germline V gene are SGHNT and YYREEE (reference sequence). The CDR3 covers 14 residues. With 4 bases clipped from V and 8 bases from J, the junction kept 5 bases outside the gene matches. The CDR3 is CASSPTGDHSPLHF. The CDR3 DNA sequence: TGTGCCAGCAGCCCGACAGGGGATCATTCACCCCTCCACTTT.

In its sample, this clonotype was seen many times. This chain connects TRBV7-9 to TRBJ1-6, with a possible D match to TRBD1 (5 bases). The CDR3 runs to 15 residues. Trimming removed 0 bases at V and 5 bases at J, with 8 bases between. The V gene's germline CDR1 is SEHNR and CDR2 FQNEAQ (reference sequence). This CDR3 is CASSLAGVDNSPLHF. CDR3 sequence (DNA): TGTGCCAGCAGCTTAGCGGGGGTAGATAATTCACCCCTCCACTTT. The entire variable domain, with the rest obtained from reference TRBV7-9 and TRBJ1-6, is as follows: DTGVSQNPRHKITKRGQNVTFRCDPISEHNRLYWYRQTLGQGPEFLTYFQNEAQLEKSRLLSDRFSAERPKGSFSTLEIQRTEQGDSAMYLCASSLAGVDNSPLHFGNGTRLTVT.

The chain uses TRBV27 and TRBJ2-5, with TRBD2 matching over 11 bases. Germline V CDR1 and CDR2: MNHEY, SMNVEV (reference sequence). The V gene end was trimmed by 5 bases and the J gene end by 1 base; junction bases not matched to a gene: 9. The length of the CDR3 is 17 residues. The CDR3: CASSTILAGDGQETQYF. The CDR3 coding sequence is TGTGCCAGCAGTACCATACTAGCGGGGGATGGCCAAGAGACCCAGTACTTC.

At least ten counts were recorded for this clonotype. The chain employs TRBV6-2 or TRBV6-3 and TRBJ2-1; 11 bases fit TRBD2. The CDR3 consists of 16 residues. The junction had 12 bases not matched to a gene; V was cut back by 7 bases and J by 7 bases. Germline V gene sequence: CDR1 MNHEY, CDR2 SVGEGT. The CDR3 spells CASTGHVAGGPNEQFF. The CDR3 DNA follows: TGTGCCAGCACCGGACACGTAGCGGGGGGGCCGAATGAGCAGTTCTTC.

This clonotype was recorded at least ten times. The V call is TRBV7-9, the J call TRBJ2-7; tentative D call: TRBD1 (5 bases). Germline-derived CDR1 and CDR2 are SEHNR and FQNEAQ (reference sequence). The CDR3 is 20 amino acids. Trimming removed 5 bases from V and 5 bases from J, with 34 bases in between. The CDR3: CASSPNPTPAREQLLDEQYF. The CDR3 bases are TGTGCCAGCAGCCCGAACCCTACCCCCGCCAGGGAACAGCTCCTGGACGAGCAGTACTTC. The full variable domain, in which reference TRBV7-9 and TRBJ2-7 provide the parts outside the CDR3, is DTGVSQNPRHKITKRGQNVTFRCDPISEHNRLYWYRQTLGQGPEFLTYFQNEAQLEKSRLLSDRFSAERPKGSFSTLEIQRTEQGDSAMYLCASSPNPTPAREQLLDEQYFGPGTRLTVT.

In this sample, this clonotype turned up many times. The chain is built from TRBV28 and TRBJ2-7; 8 bases fit TRBD1. The germline CDR1 and CDR2 sequences are MDHEN and SYDVKM. Germline trimming cut 8 bases from V and 0 bases from J; bases unmatched to any gene: 9. The CDR3 has 15 residues. The CDR3 here is CASAEGDRSSYEQYF. CDR3 DNA: TGTGCCAGCGCGGAGGGGGACAGGTCCTCCTACGAGCAGTACTTC.

The chain carries TRBV9 and TRBJ2-7; TRBD1 is a possible D gene (6 bases). Trimming removed 1 base at V and 3 bases at J, with 17 bases between. Germline V gene lookup returns CDR1 SGDLS and CDR2 YYNGEE. The CDR3 is 16 amino acids. CDR3 loop: CASSVTPGVGNYEQYF. The CDR3 region has the DNA TGTGCCAGCAGCGTAACCCCAGGGGTGGGGAACTACGAGCAGTACTTC.

This clonotype was observed at least ten times. V gene TRBV2 combines with J gene TRBJ1-2; perhaps TRBD1 as D (6 bases). This CDR3 has 12 residues. V shed 5 bases and J shed 7 bases, with 11 bases lying between them. CDR1 and CDR2 from the germline V gene are SNHLY and FYNNEI. The CDR3 spells CASSSTGRGYTF. As DNA, the CDR3 is TGTGCCAGCAGTTCGACAGGACGTGGCTACACCTTC.

The chain uses TRBV6-2 or TRBV6-3 and TRBJ2-6, with no clear D. The CDR3 totals 15 residues. V lost 8 bases, J lost 1 base, and 12 bases lay in between. CDR1 is MNHEY, CDR2 SVGEGT, per germline. This CDR3 reads CASGPTTSGANVLTF. CDR3 bases: TGTGCCAGCGGCCCGACAACTTCTGGGGCCAACGTCCTGACTTTC.

This clonotype was counted a few times. The J gene is TRBJ1-2, the V gene TRBV6-2 or TRBV6-3; weak D call: TRBD1 (5 bases). The CDR3 has 13 amino acids. V lost 8 bases, J lost 3 bases, and 13 bases lay in between. Germline CDR1 MNHEY, CDR2 SVGEGT. CDR3 sequence (DNA): TGTGCCAGCGGGGACCCCGCTTACTATGGCTACACCTTC. This codes for CASGDPAYYGYTF.